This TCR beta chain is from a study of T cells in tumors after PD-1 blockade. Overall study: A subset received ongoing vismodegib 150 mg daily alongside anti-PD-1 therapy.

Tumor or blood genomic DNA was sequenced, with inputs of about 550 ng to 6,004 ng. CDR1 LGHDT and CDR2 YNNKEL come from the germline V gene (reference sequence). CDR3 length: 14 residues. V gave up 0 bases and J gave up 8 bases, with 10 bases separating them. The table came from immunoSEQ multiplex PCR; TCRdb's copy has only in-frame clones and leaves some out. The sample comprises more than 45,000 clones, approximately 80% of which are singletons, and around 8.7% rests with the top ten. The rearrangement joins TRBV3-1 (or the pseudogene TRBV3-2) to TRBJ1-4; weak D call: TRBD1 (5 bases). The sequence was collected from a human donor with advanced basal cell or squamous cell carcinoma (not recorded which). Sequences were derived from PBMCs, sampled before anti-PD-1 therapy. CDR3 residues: CASSQDPWGEKLFF. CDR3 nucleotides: TGTGCCAGCAGCCAAGATCCGTGGGGGGAAAAACTGTTTTTT.